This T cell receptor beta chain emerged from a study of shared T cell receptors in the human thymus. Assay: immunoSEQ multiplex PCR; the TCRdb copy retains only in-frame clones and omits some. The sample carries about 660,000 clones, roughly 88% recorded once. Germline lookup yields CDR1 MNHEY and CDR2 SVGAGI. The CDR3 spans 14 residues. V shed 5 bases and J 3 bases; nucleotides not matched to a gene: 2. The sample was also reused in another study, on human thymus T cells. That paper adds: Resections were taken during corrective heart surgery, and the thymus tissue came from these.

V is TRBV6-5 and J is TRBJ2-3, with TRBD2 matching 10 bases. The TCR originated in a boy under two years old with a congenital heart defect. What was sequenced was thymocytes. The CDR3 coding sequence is TGTGCCAGCAGTAGCGGGAGGGGGACAGATACGCAGTATTTT. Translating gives CASSSGRGTDTQYF.